Below, 23 T cell receptor beta chains from the same sample are listed, as sequenced in a study of T cells after yellow fever vaccination. TCRdb itself ran the 5' RACE reads through MiXCR, one entry per CDR3 protein. The repertoire holds about 310,000 distinct CDR3 sequences, with around 3.6% as singletons. The input for sequencing was PBMCs, taken on the day of the yellow fever booster vaccination. The receptors were gathered from a man between 18 and 35 years old who received the YFV17D yellow fever vaccine.

This clonotype was seen a few times. This chain links TRBV6-1 with TRBJ1-3; TRBD1 is a possible D gene (5 bases). V shed 2 bases and J shed 8 bases, with 16 bases lying between them. This CDR3 has 15 residues. CDR1 and CDR2 from the germline V gene are MNHNS and SASEGT. This chain's CDR3 is CASSERGVRRDTIYF. CDR3 DNA sequence: TGTGCCAGCAGTGAACGGGGGGTGCGGCGTGACACCATATATTTT.

This clonotype was seen a few times. The V call is TRBV6-5, the J call TRBJ1-6; 8 bases fit TRBD1. This CDR3 has 18 residues. With V trimmed by 6 bases and J by 11 bases, 21 bases remained unmatched. The germline CDR1 and CDR2 sequences are MNHEY and SVGAGI. CDR3 amino acids: CASSPRGRGRGPTTPLHF. CDR3 DNA: TGTGCCAGCAGCCCACGGGGCAGGGGGCGCGGACCCACTACACCCCTCCACTTT.

In this sample, this clonotype turned up many times. The rearrangement links TRBV9 to TRBJ2-7; maybe TRBD1 (5 bases). V gave up 0 bases and J gave up 2 bases, with 12 bases separating them. Germline CDR1 is SGDLS and CDR2 is YYNGEE. The CDR3 covers 15 residues. CDR3 in DNA: TGTGCCAGCAGCGTAGGGCAGGGCTTAACCTACGAGCAGTACTTC. Its translation is CASSVGQGLTYEQYF.

This clonotype was counted many times. This rearrangement joins TRBV20-1 to TRBJ1-2, with a weak D call TRBD1 (5 bases). V dropped 3 bases and J dropped 2 bases, with 10 bases sitting between them. Germline assignment: CDR1 DFQATT and CDR2 SNEGSKA (reference sequence). The CDR3 runs to 13 residues. The CDR3 loop is CSARTRDNYGYTF. DNA for the CDR3: TGCAGTGCTAGGACACGGGACAACTATGGCTACACCTTC.

This clonotype was counted a few times. This chain joins TRBV20-1 and TRBJ1-1; 11 positions match TRBD1. Looked up from germline, CDR1 is DFQATT and CDR2 is SNEGSKA (reference sequence). The CDR3 spans 15 residues. V lost 5 bases and J lost 1; bases outside the gene matches: 6. CDR3 DNA sequence: TGCAGTGCTCACCCGGGACAGGGGGGGAACACTGAAGCTTTCTTT. The encoded protein is CSAHPGQGGNTEAFF.

The gene calls are TRBV10-3 and TRBJ1-3, with 7 bases matching TRBD1. The CDR3 loop spans 13 amino acids. Germline V gene lookup returns CDR1 ENHRY and CDR2 SYGVKD. Trimming cost V 11 bases and J 0 bases; bases outside gene matches: 4. CDR3: CASGTVSGNTIYF. The CDR3, as DNA: TGTGCCTCCGGGACAGTCTCTGGAAACACCATATATTTT.

J is TRBJ1-2 and V is TRBV12-3 or TRBV12-4, with a tentative D call TRBD1 (5 bases). Trimming cost V 4 bases and J 7 bases, with 16 bases left between them. This CDR3 has 14 amino acids. Written as DNA, the CDR3 is TGTGCCAGCAGTTGGATAGGCTCGGGGGGTGGCTACACCTTC. Its translation is CASSWIGSGGGYTF.

This clonotype was seen at least ten times. The V and J genes are TRBV29-1 and TRBJ1-2; possible D gene TRBD1, 5 bases. CDR3 length equals 12 residues. Germline CDR1 and CDR2: SQVTM and ANQGSEA. V was pared by 6 bases and J by 8 bases, with 16 bases between. Here the CDR3 reads CSVLGHQGGYTF. The CDR3 DNA is TGCAGCGTCTTGGGCCATCAGGGAGGCTACACCTTC. Together with reference TRBV29-1 and TRBJ1-2, the CDR3 gives the full variable domain: SAVISQKPSRDICQRGTSLTIQCQVDSQVTMMFWYRQQPGQSLTLIATANQGSEATYESGFVIDKFPISRPNLTFSTLTVSNMSPEDSSIYLCSVLGHQGGYTFGSGTRLTVV.

This clonotype was picked up a small number of times. This sequence joins TRBV18 and TRBJ2-6; no reliable D call. This CDR3 spans 18 amino acids. The germline V gene has CDR1 KGHSH and CDR2 LQKENI. Trimming pared 3 bases from V and 1 base from J, leaving 16 bases between. The CDR3 nucleotides are TGTGCCAGCTCACCCCGACCCGTCATTCTATCTGGGGCCAACGTCCTGACTTTC. It is translated as CASSPRPVILSGANVLTF.

This clonotype was recorded at least ten times. This rearrangement joins TRBV3-1 to TRBJ1-2; D remains ambiguous. Germline loops: CDR1 LGHDT, CDR2 YNNKEL (reference sequence). The CDR3 consists of 15 residues. V dropped 0 bases and J dropped 3 bases, with 11 bases sitting between them. CDR3 amino acids: CASSQDTREDYGYTF. CDR3 DNA sequence: TGTGCCAGCAGCCAAGATACTAGGGAAGACTATGGCTACACCTTC.

The chain employs TRBV12-3 or TRBV12-4 and TRBJ1-2; D may be TRBD1 (5 bases). Trimming removed 5 bases from V and 4 bases from J, with 23 bases in between. The CDR3 is 17 amino acids. CDR3 sequence: CASSEGASQLPTYGYTF. In DNA form, the CDR3 reads TGTGCCAGCAGTGAAGGGGCCAGTCAGCTGCCTACCTATGGCTACACCTTC.

This clonotype was recorded many times. The V call is TRBV5-1, the J call TRBJ1-1, with D tentatively TRBD1 (6 bases). Germline CDR1 and CDR2: SGHRS and YFSETQ. This CDR3 spans 14 amino acids. The V gene lost 4 bases and the J gene lost 4 bases, with 14 bases spanning the gap. This chain's CDR3 is CASSPVGGRTEAFF. In DNA, the CDR3 is TGCGCCAGCAGCCCTGTCGGGGGCCGCACTGAAGCTTTCTTT.

This clonotype has a count of ten or more. The chain couples TRBV20-1 to TRBJ2-5; TRBD2 agrees at 8 bases. The CDR3 has 13 amino acids. Per the germline V gene, CDR1 is DFQATT and CDR2 is SNEGSKA (reference sequence). The junction had 9 bases not matched to a gene; V was cut back by 8 bases and J by 4 bases. The CDR3 loop is CSRIGGAGETQYF. The CDR3 DNA reads TGCAGTCGAATCGGGGGGGCCGGAGAGACCCAGTACTTC.

V and J are TRBV29-1 and TRBJ1-2, with D maybe TRBD1 (5 bases). Germline CDR1 reads SQVTM; CDR2 reads ANQGSEA. The CDR3 spans 13 residues. The germline V and J ends were trimmed by 6 bases and 2 bases, with 13 bases remaining between them. The DNA of the CDR3 is TGCAGCGTCCAAGACAGACAAAACTATGGCTACACCTTC. This sequence encodes CSVQDRQNYGYTF. Drawing the rest from reference TRBV29-1 and TRBJ1-2, the complete variable domain is SAVISQKPSRDICQRGTSLTIQCQVDSQVTMMFWYRQQPGQSLTLIATANQGSEATYESGFVIDKFPISRPNLTFSTLTVSNMSPEDSSIYLCSVQDRQNYGYTFGSGTRLTVV.

This clonotype was detected many times. The J gene is TRBJ2-5, the V gene TRBV7-2; D not certain. The CDR3 totals 15 residues. Looked up from germline, CDR1 is SGHTA and CDR2 is FQGNSA. The V and J ends lost 2 bases and 2 bases respectively, with 12 bases between them. CDR3 DNA sequence: TGTGCCAGCAGCTTATACGTCTTACCGCAAGAGACCCAGTACTTC. Encoded protein: CASSLYVLPQETQYF.

This clonotype was detected only a few times. The V call is TRBV28, the J call TRBJ1-5, with D hard to call. Trimming stripped 5 bases from V and 10 bases from J, with 18 bases between. The CDR3 spans 14 residues. Germline V lookup: CDR1 MDHEN, CDR2 SYDVKM. The CDR3 nucleotides are TGTGCCAGCAGTACCGGGCCGGGCCCGCGTCCCCAGCATTTT. It yields the protein CASSTGPGPRPQHF.

In its sample, this clonotype was seen a few times. V is TRBV11-2 and J is TRBJ1-1; maybe TRBD1 (6 bases). This CDR3 has 13 amino acids. The V and J ends lost 6 bases and 2 bases respectively, with 10 bases between them. Germline CDR1 and CDR2: SGHAT and FQNNGV. CDR3 protein: CASSRQENTEAFF. The CDR3 DNA sequence: TGTGCCAGCAGTAGACAGGAAAACACTGAAGCTTTCTTT.

This clonotype was detected a few times. This chain links TRBV27 with TRBJ1-2, with D hard to call. Germline V gives CDR1 MNHEY, CDR2 SMNVEV (reference sequence). V was trimmed by 5 bases and J by 5 bases, leaving 18 bases between them. The CDR3 length is 15 residues. The CDR3 DNA reads TGTGCCAGCAGTCTCATACCCACTCCCCGATATGGCTACACCTTC. Protein product: CASSLIPTPRYGYTF.

This clonotype appeared many times. The rearrangement links TRBV7-9 to TRBJ1-1; D is uncertain. CDR1 is SEHNR and CDR2 is FQNEAQ in the germline V gene (reference sequence). This CDR3 has 13 amino acids. V lost 1 base and J 5 bases, leaving 8 bases between the germline ends. The CDR3 spells CASSLDSGTEAFF. In DNA form, the CDR3 reads TGTGCCAGCAGCTTAGATTCCGGAACTGAAGCTTTCTTT.

This clonotype has more than one count but fewer than ten. The CDR3 loop is CASSRDRVLAGPLYSNNEQFF. In DNA form, the CDR3 reads TGTGCCAGCAGCAGAGATAGAGTACTAGCGGGGCCTTTGTATTCTAACAATGAGCAGTTCTTC. The chain joins TRBV3-2 to TRBJ2-1; the table's D call, TRBD2, was not checked against the DNA. TRBV3-2 is termed a pseudogene. The CDR3 loop spans 21 amino acids.

This clonotype showed up many times. The chain uses TRBV5-1 and TRBJ1-2, with TRBD1 matching over 7 bases. Germline loops: CDR1 SGHRS, CDR2 YFSETQ. V lost 5 bases and J lost 4; bases outside the gene matches: 8. The CDR3 extends over 14 amino acids. CDR3: CASSSRGRSYGYTF. The CDR3 nucleotides read TGCGCCAGCAGTTCTAGGGGGCGCAGCTATGGCTACACCTTC.

This clonotype was counted at least ten times. The chain carries TRBV7-2 and TRBJ2-1; perhaps TRBD2 as D (5 bases). Germline lookup yields CDR1 SGHTA and CDR2 FQGNSA. This CDR3 contains 13 residues. The ends were cut back, 6 bases at V and 3 bases at J, with 9 bases in the middle. CDR3 in amino acids: CASRSGNYNEQFF. CDR3 sequence (DNA): TGTGCCAGCAGATCCGGGAACTACAATGAGCAGTTCTTC.

This clonotype has ten or more counts. The chain uses TRBV10-3 and TRBJ2-7; tentatively, D is TRBD1 (6 bases). V was shortened by 4 bases and J by 1 base, with 14 bases between the two germline ends. From germline, CDR1 is ENHRY and CDR2 SYGVKD. This CDR3 contains 15 residues. The chain's CDR3 is CAISGRTASSYEQYF. CDR3 nucleotide sequence: TGTGCCATCAGTGGACGGACAGCGTCGTCCTACGAGCAGTACTTC.